A single sample gave rise to the 10 T cell receptor beta chains below, sequenced in a study of blood T cell repertoires in COVID-19. Sequencing used immunoSEQ multiplex PCR; TCRdb keeps in-frame clones, though not all of them. The sample lists a few hundred thousand clones, roughly 89% seen once, with just under 4% in the top ten. The material sequenced was peripheral blood. Receptor source: a woman aged 55-70 years with COVID-19, enrolled during active disease.

A note on this clone: Other nucleotide sequences in the sample specify the same CDR3. This chain joins TRBV7-3 and TRBJ1-1; D remains unclear. Trimming removed 2 bases from V and 0 bases from J, with 7 bases in between. The germline gives CDR1 SGHTA, CDR2 FQGTGA. The CDR3 is 14 residues long. CDR3 coding DNA: TGTGCCAGCAGCTTAGCGGGCCTGAACACTGAAGCTTTCTTT. It is translated as CASSLAGLNTEAFF.

The rearrangement links TRBV5-1 to TRBJ1-6, with 9 bases aligning to TRBD1. V shed 0 bases, J shed 13 bases, and the junction held 8 bases outside the gene matches. From germline, CDR1 is SGHRS and CDR2 YFSETQ. The CDR3 has 15 residues. CDR3: CASSLGFGTGSPLHF. The CDR3 nucleotides read TGCGCCAGCAGCTTGGGGTTTGGGACAGGGTCCCCCCTCCACTTT.

V usage is TRBV20-1 and J usage is TRBJ1-1, with a tentative D call TRBD1 (5 bases). The length of the CDR3 is 12 residues. V dropped 3 bases and J dropped 8 bases, with 13 bases sitting between them. Germline CDR1 reads DFQATT; CDR2 reads SNEGSKA (reference sequence). DNA for the CDR3: TGCAGTGCTAGTCACACTAAGGGGGAAGCTTTCTTT. As protein: CSASHTKGEAFF.

The chain has TRBV7-2 and TRBJ1-4, with 8 bases lining up with TRBD1. The germline V gene encodes CDR1 SGHTA and CDR2 FQGNSA. The V gene end was trimmed by 6 bases and the J gene end by 7 bases; junction bases not matched to a gene: 10. The CDR3 spans 15 residues. The CDR3 region has the DNA TGTGCCAGCAGACACATGACAGGGGTGGTTGAAAAACTGTTTTTT. This sequence encodes CASRHMTGVVEKLFF.

J is TRBJ1-1 and V is TRBV12-3 or TRBV12-4, with TRBD1 matching 12 bases. The CDR3 length is 13 residues. The V gene end was trimmed by 4 bases and the J gene end by 13 bases; junction bases not matched to a gene: 7. The CDR3 nucleotides read TGTGCCAGCAGTTCGGGGACAGGGGGCGATGGTTTCTTT. Amino acids: CASSSGTGGDGFF.

The rearrangement uses TRBV7-3 and TRBJ1-2; a weak D match, TRBD1 (5 bases). Trimming stripped 6 bases from V and 3 bases from J, with 11 bases between. CDR1 and CDR2 (germline): SGHTA, FQGTGA. The CDR3 spans 13 residues. In nucleotides, the CDR3 is TGTGCCAGCAGTGTGGGGGAGGACTATGGCTACACCTTC. Translation gives CASSVGEDYGYTF.

In nucleotides, the CDR3 is TGTGCCAGCAGCCGTTCGGGAGGGGGAGAAGCTTTCTTT. This sequence encodes CASSRSGGGEAFF. The rearrangement links TRBV21-1 to TRBJ1-1. TRBV21-1 is noted as a pseudogene. CDR3 length: 13 residues.

The chain couples TRBV6-5 to TRBJ1-2; 9 nucleotides align to TRBD1. This CDR3 has 15 amino acids. After removal of 6 bases from V and 8 bases from J, the junction contained 13 bases not matched to a gene. Germline assignment: CDR1 MNHEY and CDR2 SVGAGI. CDR3 protein: CASRLPGTGWRGYTF. For the CDR3, the DNA is TGTGCCAGCAGGCTTCCCGGGACAGGGTGGAGAGGCTACACCTTC.

CDR3 in DNA: TGTGCCAGTAAAACGGGTAACTATGGCTACACCTTC. Its translation: CASKTGNYGYTF. The rearrangement joins TRBV19 to TRBJ1-2; D is ambiguous. This CDR3 is 12 amino acids long. V lost 7 bases, J lost 1 base, and 7 bases lay in between. Germline values: CDR1 LNHDA, CDR2 SQIVND (reference sequence).

The chain has TRBV24-1 and TRBJ1-2; D might be TRBD1 (6 bases). Germline loops: CDR1 KGHDR, CDR2 SFDVKD. The CDR3 spans 13 residues. V lost 6 bases and J 8 bases, leaving 15 bases between the germline ends. The CDR3 nucleotides are TGTGCCACCAGTTTACAGGGTACCCGCGGCTACACCTTC. Protein sequence: CATSLQGTRGYTF.